This T cell receptor (beta chain) appears in the sequencing data of a study of T cell clusters in autoimmune cytopenias. The study's findings and limits: TRB repertoire shifts in secondary cytopenia and chronic lymphocytic leukemia mostly reflected lymphoma, not autoimmunity. Primary autoimmune cytopenia patients seemingly lacked the physiological T cell clusters found in healthy donors.

Considering frequency, this clonotype is medium-sized. Its specificity is unknown. TRB rearrangements were amplified by touch-down multiplex PCR with mixed TRB-A/B primers. TCRdb re-called the multiplex PCR reads, yielding one record per CDR3 amino acid sequence without DNA. Reported are around 4,100 distinct CDR3 sequences; the ten largest clones contain over 35%. This CDR3 spans 13 amino acids. CDR1 is GTSNPN, CDR2 SVGIG, per germline (reference sequence). TRB was amplified from roughly 250 ng of peripheral blood genomic DNA per sample. This sample also appeared in a second study, on T cell repertoires in aging, cancer and after chemotherapy.

This clonotype originated in a human donor in good health. This chain connects TRBV30 to TRBJ2-3; TCRdb returns TRBD1, unconfirmable since there is no DNA. The sequenced material came from peripheral blood. CDR3: CAWSLPGSDTQYF.